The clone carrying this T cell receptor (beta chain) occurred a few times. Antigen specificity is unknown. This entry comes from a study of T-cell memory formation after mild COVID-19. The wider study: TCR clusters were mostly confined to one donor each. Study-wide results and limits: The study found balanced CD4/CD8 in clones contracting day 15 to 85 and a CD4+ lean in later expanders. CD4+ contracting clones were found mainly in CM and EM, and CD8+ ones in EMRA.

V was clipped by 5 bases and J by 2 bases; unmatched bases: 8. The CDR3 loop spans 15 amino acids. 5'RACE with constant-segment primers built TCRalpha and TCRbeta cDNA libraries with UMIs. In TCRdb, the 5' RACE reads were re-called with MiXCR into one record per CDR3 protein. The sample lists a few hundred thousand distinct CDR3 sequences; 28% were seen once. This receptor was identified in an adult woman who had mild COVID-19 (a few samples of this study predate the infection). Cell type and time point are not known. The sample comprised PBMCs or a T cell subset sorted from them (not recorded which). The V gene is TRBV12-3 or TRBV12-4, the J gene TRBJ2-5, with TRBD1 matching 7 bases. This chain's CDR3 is CASSKTGNLQETQYF. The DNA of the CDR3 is TGTGCCAGCAGTAAGACAGGGAACCTTCAAGAGACCCAGTACTTC.